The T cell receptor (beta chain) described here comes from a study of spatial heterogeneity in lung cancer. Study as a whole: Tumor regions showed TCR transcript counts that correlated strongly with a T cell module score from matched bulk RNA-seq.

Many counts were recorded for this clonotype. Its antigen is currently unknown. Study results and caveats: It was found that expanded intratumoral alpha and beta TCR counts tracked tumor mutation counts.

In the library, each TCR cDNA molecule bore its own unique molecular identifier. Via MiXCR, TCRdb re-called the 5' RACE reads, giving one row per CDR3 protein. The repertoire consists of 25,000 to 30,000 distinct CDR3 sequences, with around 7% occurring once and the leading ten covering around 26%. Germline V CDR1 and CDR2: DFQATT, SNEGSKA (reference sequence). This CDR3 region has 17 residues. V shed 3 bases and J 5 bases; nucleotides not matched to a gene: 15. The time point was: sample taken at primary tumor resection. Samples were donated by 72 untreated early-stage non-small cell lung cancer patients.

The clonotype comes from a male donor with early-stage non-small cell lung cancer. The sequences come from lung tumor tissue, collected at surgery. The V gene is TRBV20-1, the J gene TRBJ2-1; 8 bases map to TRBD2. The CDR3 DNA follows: TGCAGTGCTAGGACCCTTCGGCTTAGCGGGGACGACAATGAGCAGTTCTTC. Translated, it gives CSARTLRLSGDDNEQFF.